This T cell receptor beta chain comes out of a study of shared clonotypes between healthy human individuals. About the study: CD8 memory received one plate per donor, CD8 naive two, CD4 memory three and CD4 naive three. Findings and caveats of the study: Relative to clonotypes present in all four donors, those not shared had lower generation probabilities.

Sequencing used immunoSEQ multiplex PCR; TCRdb keeps in-frame clones, though not all of them. The sample includes fewer than 700,000 clones, around 96% seen only once; the top ten take around 0.11%. Concerning this clone itself: Its target is not known.

V dropped 1 base and J dropped 2; count of bases not matched to a gene: 4. The CDR3 is made up of 16 amino acids. The germline CDR1 and CDR2 sequences are SGHAT and FQNNGV. Terminally differentiated effector memory CD45RA+ cells were left out of the naive CD8 fraction, which was CD45RO-negative and positively selected for CCR7. The study drew its donors from healthy HIV-negative adults without recent acute infections or vaccinations. What was sequenced was naive CD8+ T cells sorted from blood. The clonotype comes from a woman aged 30 to 39 in good health. V is TRBV11-2 and J is TRBJ2-1; 8 bases match TRBD2. The CDR3 DNA follows: TGTGCCAGCAGCTTAGCGTCTAGCGGGCCCTACAATGAGCAGTTCTTC. It yields the protein CASSLASSGPYNEQFF.